One and the same sample provided the 13 T cell receptor beta chains below, sequenced in a study of PD-L1 blockade in urothelial cancer (dated by TCRdb to the late 2010s). This specimen's time point label, per the study, means: peripheral blood 6 weeks after treatment start. Receptors were amplified or captured by the immunoSEQ multiplex PCR assay. Not all clones reach the TCRdb copy of this immuneACCESS table, which keeps in-frame sequences only. Checked studies attribute under half of the gap to unresolved V genes and leave the rest unexplained. The sample table contains about 91,000 clones; only one count was recorded for around 78% of them. The ten largest clones capture about 8.4% of the sample. Sequencing used PBMCs, obtained around atezolizumab (anti-PD-L1) treatment. The receptors shown here come from a man between 65 and 80 years old with urothelial cancer.

This chain links TRBV4-1 with TRBJ2-2, with 9 nucleotides matching TRBD2. This CDR3 comprises 14 residues. V lost 4 bases and J lost 5; bases outside the gene matches: 2. Per the germline V gene, CDR1 is MGHRA and CDR2 is YSYEKL. CDR3 amino acids: CASSRTSETGELFF. The CDR3 bases are TGCGCCAGCAGCCGGACTAGCGAGACCGGGGAGCTGTTTTTT.

V is TRBV7-3 and J is TRBJ1-1, with a weak D call TRBD1 (5 bases). In germline, CDR1 is SGHTA, CDR2 FQGTGA. Trimming took off 6 bases at V and 4 bases at J, with 12 bases between the two ends. This CDR3 region has 13 residues. The CDR3 DNA follows: TGTGCCAGCAGGGCGGACACGAGCACTGAAGCTTTCTTT. It is translated as CASRADTSTEAFF.

The chain has TRBV5-6 and TRBJ2-5; D gene unclear. V was clipped by 0 bases and J by 5 bases, with 5 bases between them. Germline CDR1 SGHDT, CDR2 YYEEEE. The CDR3 has 12 residues. The CDR3 nucleotides are TGTGCCAGCAGCTTGGCCGGGGAGACCCAGTACTTC. It specifies CASSLAGETQYF.

This chain connects TRBV27 to TRBJ1-5; 7 bases fit TRBD1. Trimming at V came to 4 bases and at J to 3 bases, leaving 3 bases not matched to a gene. The CDR3 totals 14 residues. Germline CDR1 MNHEY, CDR2 SMNVEV (reference sequence). Here the CDR3 DNA reads TGTGCCAGCAGTTCCGGGACAGTCAATCAGCCCCAGCATTTT. This gives the protein CASSSGTVNQPQHF.

As for this clone: Other DNA sequences in this sample translate to the same CDR3. The chain combines TRBV6-1 with TRBJ2-2, with D possibly being TRBD2 (5 bases). The CDR3 extends over 13 amino acids. Germline loops: CDR1 MNHNS, CDR2 SASEGT. The ends were cut back, 6 bases at V and 1 base at J, with 6 bases in the middle. The CDR3 reads CASRAGNTGELFF. The CDR3 coding sequence is TGTGCCAGCAGGGCGGGGAACACCGGGGAGCTGTTTTTT.

This chain connects TRBV5-1 to TRBJ1-1, with a possible D match to TRBD1 (5 bases). V lost 4 bases and J 5 bases, leaving 15 bases between the germline ends. Germline-derived CDR1 and CDR2 are SGHRS and YFSETQ. This CDR3 comprises 14 residues. CDR3 nucleotide sequence: TGCGCCAGCAGCCCCTCTCAGGGATGGACTGAAGCTTTCTTT. Amino acid sequence: CASSPSQGWTEAFF.

The rearrangement uses TRBV19 and TRBJ1-2, with D unresolved. Trimming removed 3 bases from V and 1 base from J, with 12 bases in between. The CDR3 contains 15 residues. The germline gives CDR1 LNHDA, CDR2 SQIVND (reference sequence). CDR3 in amino acids: CASSIGGQHNYGYTF. The CDR3 nucleotides are TGTGCCAGTAGTATTGGAGGGCAGCATAACTATGGCTACACCTTC.

This chain connects TRBV4-3 to TRBJ1-3; 7 nucleotides agree with TRBD1. CDR3 length: 17 residues. The V gene's germline CDR1 is LGHNA and CDR2 YSLEER. Losses at the gene ends were 0 bases for V and 0 bases for J; bases not matched to a gene: 5. The CDR3 sequence: CASSQEPQGVSGNTIYF. The DNA for the CDR3 is TGCGCCAGCAGCCAAGAACCCCAGGGGGTCTCTGGAAACACCATATATTTT.

This clone has more than one count but fewer than ten. The chain has TRBV4-1 and TRBJ2-2, with D tentatively TRBD2 (7 bases). Trimming stripped 1 base from V and 6 bases from J, with 15 bases between. This CDR3 contains 16 residues. The germline V gene encodes CDR1 MGHRA and CDR2 YSYEKL. In DNA, the CDR3 is TGCGCCAGCAGCCAAGGGGGGGGGCCTGTTCCCGGGGAGCTGTTTTTT. It yields the protein CASSQGGGPVPGELFF.

The rearrangement links TRBV6-6 to TRBJ1-3; maybe TRBD1 (6 bases). Germline CDR1 is MNHNY and CDR2 is SVGAGI (reference sequence). V was clipped by 8 bases and J by 1 base, with 18 bases between them. The CDR3 length is 16 residues. CDR3 loop: CASDVTGPPSGNTIYF. CDR3 in DNA: TGTGCCAGCGATGTAACAGGGCCCCCATCTGGAAACACCATATATTTT.

This clone was detected only once. The chain is built from TRBV11-2 and TRBJ2-5, with 7 bases lining up with TRBD1. The CDR3 sequence is 19 residues long. V gave up 0 bases and J gave up 1 base; unmatched junction bases: 14. Germline V gene data show CDR1 as SGHAT and CDR2 as FQNNGV. CDR3 sequence (DNA): TGTGCCAGCAGCTTAGATAGGTGGGGGACAGATCCTCTCCAAGAGACCCAGTACTTC. Its translation is CASSLDRWGTDPLQETQYF.

The CDR3 here is CASSFGAGPYEQYF. CDR3 in DNA: TGTGCCAGCAGTTTTGGGGCAGGGCCCTACGAGCAGTACTTC. The chain is built from TRBV27 and TRBJ2-7; a possible D gene is TRBD1 (5 bases). Looked up from germline, CDR1 is MNHEY and CDR2 is SMNVEV (reference sequence). With 3 bases removed from V and 2 bases from J, the gap between germline ends came to 11 bases. The CDR3 contains 14 residues.

The chain uses TRBV2 and TRBJ2-7; 8 nucleotides match TRBD1. The V segment lost 3 bases and the J segment 5 bases; nucleotides outside the gene matches: 6. CDR1 and CDR2 (germline): SNHLY, FYNNEI. The CDR3 loop spans 14 amino acids. The CDR3 here is CASSELGQGHEQYF. DNA of the CDR3: TGTGCCAGCAGTGAGTTAGGACAGGGCCACGAGCAGTACTTC.